This TCR beta chain was obtained from a study of T cell repertoires in cytomegalovirus infection. This clonotype was seen once. From the reads, TCRdb called clonotypes with MiXCR, one entry per CDR3 protein. This repertoire shows under 300,000 distinct CDR3 sequences, over 15% found once; its top ten account for roughly half. Deletions cut 4 bases from V and 7 bases from J, with 14 bases between. The CDR3 has 13 residues. Germline-derived CDR1 and CDR2 are DFQATT and SNEGSKA (reference sequence). The material sequenced was CD8+ T cells from PBMCs. The clonotype originates from a human donor in good health (CMV status not recorded). Some clones in this sample may be carry-over from other donors' samples. The chain has TRBV20-1 and TRBJ2-4; possible D gene TRBD2, 5 bases. CDR3 DNA sequence: TGCAGTGCTAAAGCCCGAAGCGGCAACATTCAGTACTTC. Translated: CSAKARSGNIQYF.